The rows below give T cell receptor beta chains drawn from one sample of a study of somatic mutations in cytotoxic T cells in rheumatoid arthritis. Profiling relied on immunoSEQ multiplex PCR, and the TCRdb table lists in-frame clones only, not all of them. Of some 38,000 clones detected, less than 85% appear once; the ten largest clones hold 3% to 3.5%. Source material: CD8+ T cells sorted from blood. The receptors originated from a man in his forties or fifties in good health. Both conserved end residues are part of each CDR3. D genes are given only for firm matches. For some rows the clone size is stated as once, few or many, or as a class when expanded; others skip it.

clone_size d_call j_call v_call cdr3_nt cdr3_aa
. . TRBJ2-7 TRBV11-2 TGTGCCAGCAGCTTAAAAGGAAAACCCCACGAGCAGTACTTC CASSLKGKPHEQYF
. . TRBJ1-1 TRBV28 TGTGCCAGCAGTTACCGGGCCCTGAACACTGAAGCTTTCTTT CASSYRALNTEAFF
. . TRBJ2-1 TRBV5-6 TGTGCCAGCAGCCCTCAGGGATACAATGAGCAGTTCTTC CASSPQGYNEQFF
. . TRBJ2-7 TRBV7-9 TGTGCCAGCAGCTTACCCGCCGGTGAGGAGCGCGAGCAGTACTTC CASSLPAGEEREQYF
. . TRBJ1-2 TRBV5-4 TGTGCCAGCAGCTTTAAGTCAGGGTTTGGCTACACCTTC CASSFKSGFGYTF
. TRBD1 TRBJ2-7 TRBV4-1 TGCGCCAGCAGCCACGCTACCGGGACAGGCCCCCGGGGCCCCTACGAGCAGTACTTC CASSHATGTGPRGPYEQYF
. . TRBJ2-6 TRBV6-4 TGTGCCAGCAGTGGGACATCTGGGGCCAACGTCCTGACTTTC CASSGTSGANVLTF
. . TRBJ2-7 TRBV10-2 TGCGCCAGCAGTGGGTACGAGCAGTACTTC CASSGYEQYF
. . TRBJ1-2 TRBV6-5 TGTGCCAGCAGTTACTCGTTGATAACTTATGGCTACACCTTC CASSYSLITYGYTF
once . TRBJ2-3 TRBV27 TGTGCCAGCAGTCCGGCGGGCGGGATAGCGGATACGCAGTATTTT CASSPAGGIADTQYF
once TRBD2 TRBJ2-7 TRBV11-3 TGTGCCAGCAGTCTAGCGGGAGGTCCCTACGAGCAGTACTTC CASSLAGGPYEQYF
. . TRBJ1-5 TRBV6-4 TGTGCCAGCAGTGACTCAGAAGGCCAGCCCCAGCATTTT CASSDSEGQPQHF
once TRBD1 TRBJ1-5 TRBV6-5 TGTGCCAGCAGTTACGGGACAGGGGAAGATCAGCCCCAGCATTTT CASSYGTGEDQPQHF
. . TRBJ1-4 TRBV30 TGTGCCTGGAGTTCGAACAAAGCTTCCCGACCTAATGAAAAACTGTTTTTT CAWSSNKASRPNEKLFF
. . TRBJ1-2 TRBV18 TGTGCCAGCTCACCACCCCGAGCGAAGAACTATGGCTACACCTTC CASSPPRAKNYGYTF
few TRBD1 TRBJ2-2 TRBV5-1 TGCGCCAGCAGCAGCCTCCAGGGGGCGGACGGGGAGCTGTTTTTT CASSSLQGADGELFF
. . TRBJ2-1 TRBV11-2 TGTGCCAGCAGCTTTCTTGCCACCTACAATGAGCAGTTCTTC CASSFLATYNEQFF
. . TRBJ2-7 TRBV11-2 TGTGCCAGCAGCTTAGAGGCGGGACCCTACGAGCAGTACTTC CASSLEAGPYEQYF
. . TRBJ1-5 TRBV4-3 TGCGCCAGCAGCCAAGCTACCTCGGAGCAGCCCCAGCATTTT CASSQATSEQPQHF
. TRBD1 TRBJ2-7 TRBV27 TGTGCCAGCAGTCCAGGGACAGGGCCCTACGAGCAGTACTTC CASSPGTGPYEQYF
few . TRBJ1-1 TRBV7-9 TGTGCCAGCAGCTATACTACAGGGCTAAGAACTGAAGCTTTCTTT CASSYTTGLRTEAFF
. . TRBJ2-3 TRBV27 TGTGCCAGCAGTTTACCAGACACAGATACGCAGTATTTT CASSLPDTDTQYF
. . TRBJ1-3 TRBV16 TGTGCCAGCAGCCAATCGGATTTCCGGGACTCTGGAAACACCATATATTTT CASSQSDFRDSGNTIYF
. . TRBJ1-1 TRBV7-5 TGTGCCAGAAGCCCCAAACCGGCCAGGAATTTGAACACTGAAGCTTTCTTT CARSPKPARNLNTEAFF
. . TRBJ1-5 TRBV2 TGTGCCAGCAGGGAAGAAAATCAGCCCCAGCATTTT CASREENQPQHF
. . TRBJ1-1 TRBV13 TGTGCCAGCAGCCTACAGGGAGGCACTGAAGCTTTCTTT CASSLQGGTEAFF
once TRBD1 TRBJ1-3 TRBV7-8 TGTGCCAGCAGCCCTTACAGGGGGAGAGGAAACACCATATATTTT CASSPYRGRGNTIYF
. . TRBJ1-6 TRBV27 TGTGCCAGCAGTCCTATAAACTCACCCCTCCACTTT CASSPINSPLHF
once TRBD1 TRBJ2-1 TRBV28 TGTGCCACCGCCGGGACAGGCGGCTACAATGAGCAGTTCTTC CATAGTGGYNEQFF
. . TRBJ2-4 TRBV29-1 TGCAGCGTTGAAGGAGTCGGGACCTTAGCCAAAAACATTCAGTACTTC CSVEGVGTLAKNIQYF
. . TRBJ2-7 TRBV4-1 TGCGCCAGCAGCCAAGATGCGGGTGCCTACGAGCAGTACTTC CASSQDAGAYEQYF
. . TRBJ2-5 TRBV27 TGTGCCAGCGGCCCTAGGGAGACCCAGTACTTC CASGPRETQYF
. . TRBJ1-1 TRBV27 TGTGCCAGCAGTTTATCTGGGGCCGGGAACACTGAAGCTTTCTTT CASSLSGAGNTEAFF
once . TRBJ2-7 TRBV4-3 TGCGCCAGCAGCCAAGATTACGAACAGACCTACGAGCAGTACTTC CASSQDYEQTYEQYF
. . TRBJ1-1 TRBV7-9 TGTGCCAGCAGCCGGACCGCTGAAGCTTTCTTT CASSRTAEAFF
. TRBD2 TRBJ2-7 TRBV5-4 TGTGCCAGCAGCTTTGGACTAGCGGAATACGAGCAGTACTTC CASSFGLAEYEQYF
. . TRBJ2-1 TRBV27 TGTGCCAGCACGAATAGCCCTATCGGCGAGCAGTTCTTC CASTNSPIGEQFF
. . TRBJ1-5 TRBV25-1 TGTGCCAGCAGTGAGTTAGGGCTGGGTCAGCCCCAGCATTTT CASSELGLGQPQHF
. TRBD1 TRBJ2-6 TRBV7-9 TGTGCCAGCAGCTCAGGGGGCCCGGGGGCCAACGTCCTGACTTTC CASSSGGPGANVLTF
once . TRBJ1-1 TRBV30 TGTGCCTGGAGTGAGGGCCTGAACACTGAAGCTTTCTTT CAWSEGLNTEAFF
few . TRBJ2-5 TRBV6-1 TGTGCCAGCAGTGTGGCAGAGCAAGAGACCCAGTACTTC CASSVAEQETQYF
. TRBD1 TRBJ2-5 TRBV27 TGTGCCACCAAGTCGCCGCTGGGACAGGGGAAAGAGACCCAGTACTTC CATKSPLGQGKETQYF
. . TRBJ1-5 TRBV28 TGTGCCAGCAGTTATACTGGACGGAGAACCAATCAGCCCCAGCATTTT CASSYTGRRTNQPQHF
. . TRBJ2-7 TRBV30 TGTGCCTGGAAGAATGTCCGGGACACCCGTGGGGACGAGCAGTACTTC CAWKNVRDTRGDEQYF
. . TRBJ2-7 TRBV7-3 TGTGCCAGCAGCCTAGGCGACTCCTACGAGCAGTACTTC CASSLGDSYEQYF
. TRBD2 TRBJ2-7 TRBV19 TGTGCCAGTAGTATTCGACTAGCGGGACACGAGCAGTACTTC CASSIRLAGHEQYF
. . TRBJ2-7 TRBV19 TGTGCCAGTAGTATCGTCCCTTCCGGGACTCCCTCCTACGAGCAGTACTTC CASSIVPSGTPSYEQYF
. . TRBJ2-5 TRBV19 TGTGCCAGTAGTTGGGGACCTAACCAAGAGACCCAGTACTTC CASSWGPNQETQYF
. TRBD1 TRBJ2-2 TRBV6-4 TGTGCCAGCAGTGAATTGGCAGGGGGTGACACCGGGGAGCTGTTTTTT CASSELAGGDTGELFF
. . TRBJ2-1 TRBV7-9 TGTGCCAGCAGCTTAGAGTCCCCAAGCGATGAGCAGTTCTTC CASSLESPSDEQFF
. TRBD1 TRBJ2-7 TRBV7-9 TGTGCCAGCAGCGAAGGGACAGGGGAGGAATACGAGCAGTACTTC CASSEGTGEEYEQYF
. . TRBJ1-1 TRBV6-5 TGTGCCAGCAGTTACTCGAGAAGGTTGATTGAAGCTTTCTTT CASSYSRRLIEAFF
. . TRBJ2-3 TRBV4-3 TGCGCCAGCAGCCAAGAGAGGGGAGGAGCGGATACGCAGTATTTT CASSQERGGADTQYF
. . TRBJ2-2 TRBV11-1 TGTGCCAGCAGCTTGGGTAGCGGGAACACCGGGGAGCTGTTTTTT CASSLGSGNTGELFF
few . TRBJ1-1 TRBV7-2 TGTGCCAGCAGCTTATACGGGGGGAGCAGCACTGAAGCTTTCTTT CASSLYGGSSTEAFF
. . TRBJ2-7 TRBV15 TGTGCCACCAGCAGAGACGGGGGCGGGAGTGGTCCCGAGCAGTACTTC CATSRDGGGSGPEQYF
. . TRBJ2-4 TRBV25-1 TGTGCCAGCAGTGGTGAAGAGGGAAACATTCAGTACTTC CASSGEEGNIQYF
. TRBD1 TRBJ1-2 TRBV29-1 TGCAGCGTCCGTGGGGACAGGGACTATGGCTACACCTTC CSVRGDRDYGYTF